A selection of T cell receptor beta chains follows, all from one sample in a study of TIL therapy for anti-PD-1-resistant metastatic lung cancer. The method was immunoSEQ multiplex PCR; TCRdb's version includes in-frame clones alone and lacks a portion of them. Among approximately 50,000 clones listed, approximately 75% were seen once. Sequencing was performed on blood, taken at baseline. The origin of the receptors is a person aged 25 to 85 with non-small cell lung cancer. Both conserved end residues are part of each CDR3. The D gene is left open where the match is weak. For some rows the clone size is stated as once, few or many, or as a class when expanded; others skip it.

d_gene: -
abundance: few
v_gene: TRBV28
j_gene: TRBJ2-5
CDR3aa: CASSLYGGENQETQYF
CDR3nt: TGTGCCAGCAGTTTATACGGTGGGGAGAACCAAGAGACCCAGTACTTC

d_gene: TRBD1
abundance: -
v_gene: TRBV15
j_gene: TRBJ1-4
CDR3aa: CATGQGATNEKLFF
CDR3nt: TGTGCCACAGGACAGGGTGCAACTAATGAAAAACTGTTTTTT

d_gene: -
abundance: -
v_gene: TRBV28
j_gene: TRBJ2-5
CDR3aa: CASSTSDSWETQYF
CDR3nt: TGTGCCAGCAGTACAAGCGACAGCTGGGAGACCCAGTACTTC

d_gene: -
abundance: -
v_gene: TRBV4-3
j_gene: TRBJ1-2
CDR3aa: CASSQDWESRRGYTF
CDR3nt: TGCGCCAGCAGCCAAGATTGGGAATCGCGCCGCGGCTACACCTTC

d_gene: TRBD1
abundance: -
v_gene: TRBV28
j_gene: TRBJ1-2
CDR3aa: CASSYQGAAGYTF
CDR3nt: TGTGCCAGCAGTTACCAGGGGGCGGCTGGCTACACCTTC

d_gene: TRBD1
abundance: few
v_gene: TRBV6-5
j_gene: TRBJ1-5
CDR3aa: CASIPGQGANQPQHF
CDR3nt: TGTGCCAGCATTCCGGGACAGGGGGCGAATCAGCCCCAGCATTTT

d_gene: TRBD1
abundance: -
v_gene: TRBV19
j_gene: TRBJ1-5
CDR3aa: CASSNRDRYSPNQPQHF
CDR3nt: TGTGCCAGTAGTAACCGGGACAGGTACTCTCCCAATCAGCCCCAGCATTTT

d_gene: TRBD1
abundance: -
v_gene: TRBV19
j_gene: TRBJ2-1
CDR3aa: CASSIAGQAMGEQFF
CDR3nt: TGTGCCAGTAGTATAGCGGGACAGGCGATGGGTGAGCAGTTCTTC

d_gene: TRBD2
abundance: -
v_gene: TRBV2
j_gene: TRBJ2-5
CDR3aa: CASSFGTSGSIETQYF
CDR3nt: TGTGCCAGCAGCTTTGGGACTAGCGGGAGTATCGAGACCCAGTACTTC

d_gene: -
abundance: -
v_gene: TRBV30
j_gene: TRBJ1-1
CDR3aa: CAWKLGGWGTEAFF
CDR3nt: TGTGCCTGGAAGCTTGGGGGCTGGGGCACTGAAGCTTTCTTT

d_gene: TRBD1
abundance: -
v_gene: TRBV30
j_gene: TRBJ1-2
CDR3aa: CAWSVPGQGYGYTF
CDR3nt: TGTGCCTGGAGTGTACCAGGACAGGGGTATGGCTACACCTTC

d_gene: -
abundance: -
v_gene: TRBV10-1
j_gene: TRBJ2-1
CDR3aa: CASSRNNEQFF
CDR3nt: TGCGCCAGCAGTCGGAACAATGAGCAGTTCTTC

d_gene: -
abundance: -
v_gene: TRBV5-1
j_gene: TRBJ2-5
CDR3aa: CASSLGDWGETQYF
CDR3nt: TGCGCCAGCAGCTTGGGGGACTGGGGGGAGACCCAGTACTTC

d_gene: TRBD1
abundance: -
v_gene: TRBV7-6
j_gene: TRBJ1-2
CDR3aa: CASSLTGYGYTF
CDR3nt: TGTGCCAGCAGCCTGACAGGGTACGGCTACACCTTC

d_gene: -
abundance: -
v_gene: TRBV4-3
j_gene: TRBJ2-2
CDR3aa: CASSQEASGVGTGELFF
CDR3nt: TGCGCCAGCAGCCAAGAAGCCTCTGGGGTCGGCACCGGGGAGCTGTTTTTT

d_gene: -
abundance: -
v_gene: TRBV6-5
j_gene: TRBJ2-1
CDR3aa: CANIPRVSFLF
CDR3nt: TGTGCCAACATCCCCCGGGTTAGCTTCCTCTTC

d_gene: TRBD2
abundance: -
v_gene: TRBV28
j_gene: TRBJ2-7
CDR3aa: CASAKRFWTSGSWSYEQYF
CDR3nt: TGTGCCAGCGCCAAGCGTTTCTGGACTAGCGGGAGTTGGTCCTACGAGCAGTACTTC

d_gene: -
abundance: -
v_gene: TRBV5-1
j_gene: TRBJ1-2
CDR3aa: CASSETRVSGYTF
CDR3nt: TGCGCCAGCAGCGAGACCCGAGTAAGTGGCTACACCTTC

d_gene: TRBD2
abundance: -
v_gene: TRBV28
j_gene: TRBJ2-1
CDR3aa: CASSLTLAGGNEQFF
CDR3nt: TGTGCCAGCAGTTTAACCCTAGCGGGAGGCAATGAGCAGTTCTTC

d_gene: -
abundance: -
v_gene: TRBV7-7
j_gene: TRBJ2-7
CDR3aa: CASSFEGDGTGSYEQYF
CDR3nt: TGTGCCAGCAGCTTCGAAGGGGATGGGACGGGATCCTACGAGCAGTACTTC

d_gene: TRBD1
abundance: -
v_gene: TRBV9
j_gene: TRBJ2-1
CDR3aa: CASSDGQGGGEQFF
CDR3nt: TGTGCCAGCAGCGACGGACAGGGTGGTGGAGAGCAGTTCTTC

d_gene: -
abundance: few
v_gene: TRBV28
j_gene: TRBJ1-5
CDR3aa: CATNREGHQPQHF
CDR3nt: TGTGCCACCAATAGAGAGGGGCATCAGCCCCAGCATTTT